The rows below give T cell receptor beta chains drawn from one sample of a study of blood T cell repertoires in COVID-19. Using immunoSEQ multiplex PCR, the repertoire was profiled, and TCRdb retains in-frame clones only, with some absent. The repertoire holds some 390,000 clones, with about 88% as singletons. The sequenced sample consisted of peripheral blood. These receptors all come from a woman in her thirties or forties with COVID-19, enrolled during active disease. The CDR3 runs from the conserved cysteine through the conserved F or W. A D gene is named only where the DNA matches it firmly. The size of a clone is reported for some rows only, either as once, few or many, or as a class for expanded clones.

d_gene	j_gene	v_gene	abundance	CDR3nt	CDR3aa
TRBD1	TRBJ1-5	TRBV27	.	TGTGCCAGCAGCGGGACAGTCAATCAGCCCCAGCATTTT	CASSGTVNQPQHF
TRBD2	TRBJ2-1	TRBV3-1/TRBV3-2	few	TGTGCCAGCAGCCCCGGGGTAGCGGGAGTTAGTGAGCAGTTCTTC	CASSPGVAGVSEQFF
.	TRBJ1-6	TRBV7-2	.	TGTGCCAGCAGCTTACCCTGGAGCACCTTGGGTGATTCACCCCTCCACTTT	CASSLPWSTLGDSPLHF
TRBD1	TRBJ1-4	TRBV7-2	.	TGTGCCAGCAGCTTCGGACAGGGGGGAGTAAATGAAAAACTGTTTTTT	CASSFGQGGVNEKLFF
TRBD1	TRBJ1-5	TRBV5-8	.	TGTGCCAGCAGCTTGAACAGGGGTGGGCAGCCCCAGCATTTT	CASSLNRGGQPQHF
.	TRBJ1-1	TRBV7-2	once	TGTGCCAGCAGCTTACTCCGTGAAGCTTTCTTT	CASSLLREAFF
.	TRBJ1-4	TRBV5-6	.	TGTGCCAGCAGCTTTTGGGGAGGCGAAAAACTGTTTTTT	CASSFWGGEKLFF
TRBD1	TRBJ1-4	TRBV19	.	TGTGCCAGTAGTTCCCACCGGGACAGGGATGAAAAACTGTTTTTT	CASSSHRDRDEKLFF
.	TRBJ1-6	TRBV28	.	TGTGCCAGCAGTCCACAACAGGGTTGGGATAATTCACCCCTCCACTTT	CASSPQQGWDNSPLHF
TRBD1	TRBJ2-5	TRBV27	.	TGTGCCAGCAGTTTAAGGGGAACCGGGACAGGGGGCAGGCACTTC	CASSLRGTGTGGRHF
TRBD1	TRBJ2-1	TRBV11-2	.	TGTGCCAGCAGCTTAGATGGACAGGGGTACAATGAGCAGTTCTTC	CASSLDGQGYNEQFF
TRBD1	TRBJ2-2	TRBV5-8	once	TGTGCCAGCAGCATAGACAGGGAAAAGTTAAACGGGGAGCTGTTTTTT	CASSIDREKLNGELFF
.	TRBJ1-1	TRBV29-1	.	TGCAGCGTACGCCGGGGAACAGCTTTCTTT	CSVRRGTAFF
TRBD1	TRBJ2-1	TRBV5-1	.	TGCGCCAGCTCACCACGGTGGACAGGGGACCTAGAAGAGCAGTTCTTC	CASSPRWTGDLEEQFF
TRBD1	TRBJ2-2	TRBV20-1	.	TGCAGCGCTAGTGGGGACAGGATGAACACCGGGGAGCTGTTTTTT	CSASGDRMNTGELFF
TRBD1	TRBJ1-2	TRBV18	.	TGTGCCAGCACAACATCCAGGGGGCCCGAGGCCAACGGCTACACCTTC	CASTTSRGPEANGYTF
TRBD1	TRBJ1-3	TRBV28	.	TGTGCCAGCAGTAGAACTGACAGGGCGGACACCATATATTTT	CASSRTDRADTIYF
.	TRBJ1-4	TRBV2	.	TGTGCCAGCAGTGGGGGACTCCGGGGAACTAATGAAAAACTGTTTTTT	CASSGGLRGTNEKLFF